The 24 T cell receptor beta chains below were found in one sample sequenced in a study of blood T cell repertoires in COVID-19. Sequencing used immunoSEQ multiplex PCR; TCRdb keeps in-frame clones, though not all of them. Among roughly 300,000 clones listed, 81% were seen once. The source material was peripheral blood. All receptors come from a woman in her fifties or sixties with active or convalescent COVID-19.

This CDR3 reads CATSRGGTAPPNLNTEAFF. The DNA for the CDR3 is TGTGCCACCAGCAGAGGAGGGACAGCACCCCCCAATTTGAACACTGAAGCTTTCTTT. This chain links TRBV15 with TRBJ1-1; TRBD1 matches 7 bases. The CDR3 covers 19 residues. Trimming took 1 base from V and 0 from J; bases not matched to a gene: 14. Germline V lookup: CDR1 LNHNV, CDR2 YYDKDF (reference sequence).

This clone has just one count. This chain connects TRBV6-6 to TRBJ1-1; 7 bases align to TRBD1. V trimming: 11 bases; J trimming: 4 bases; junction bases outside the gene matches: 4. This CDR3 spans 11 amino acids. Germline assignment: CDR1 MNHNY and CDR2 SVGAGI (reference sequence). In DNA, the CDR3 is TGTGCCGCACAGGGGATCACTGAAGCTTTCTTT. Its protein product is CAAQGITEAFF.

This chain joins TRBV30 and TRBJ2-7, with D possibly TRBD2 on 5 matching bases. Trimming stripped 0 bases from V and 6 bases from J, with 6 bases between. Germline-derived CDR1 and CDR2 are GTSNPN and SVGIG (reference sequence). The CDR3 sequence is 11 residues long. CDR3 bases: TGTGCCTGGAGTGTACGGGGCGAGCAGTACTTC. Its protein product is CAWSVRGEQYF.

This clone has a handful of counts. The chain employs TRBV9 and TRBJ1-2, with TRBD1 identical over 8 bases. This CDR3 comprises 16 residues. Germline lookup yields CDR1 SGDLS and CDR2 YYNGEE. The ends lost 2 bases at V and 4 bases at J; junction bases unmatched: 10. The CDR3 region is CASSVRDRQHAYGYTF. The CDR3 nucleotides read TGTGCCAGCAGCGTTCGGGACAGGCAACACGCCTATGGCTACACCTTC.

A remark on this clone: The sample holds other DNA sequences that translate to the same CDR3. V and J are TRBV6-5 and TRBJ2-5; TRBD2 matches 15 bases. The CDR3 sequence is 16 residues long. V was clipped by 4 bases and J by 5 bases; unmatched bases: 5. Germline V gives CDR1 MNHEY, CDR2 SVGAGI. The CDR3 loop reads CASSLFGLAGGETQYF. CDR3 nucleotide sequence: TGTGCCAGCAGTTTGTTCGGACTAGCGGGGGGGGAGACCCAGTACTTC.

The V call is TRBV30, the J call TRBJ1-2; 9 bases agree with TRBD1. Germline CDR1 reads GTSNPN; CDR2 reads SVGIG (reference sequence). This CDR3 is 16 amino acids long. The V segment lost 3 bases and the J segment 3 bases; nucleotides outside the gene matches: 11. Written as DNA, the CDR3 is TGTGCCTGGAGCGGAGATTACAGGGGGCGAGACTATGGCTACACCTTC. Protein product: CAWSGDYRGRDYGYTF.

The CDR3 DNA sequence: TGTGCCGGATCTAGCGGGCTGGGGGGGACCCAGTACTTC. Encoded protein: CAGSSGLGGTQYF. The chain joins TRBV19 to TRBJ2-5; the match to TRBD2 covers 8 bases. This CDR3 spans 13 amino acids. Germline V gene data show CDR1 as LNHDA and CDR2 as SQIVND (reference sequence). V was pared by 11 bases and J by 7 bases, with 12 bases of the junction left unmatched.

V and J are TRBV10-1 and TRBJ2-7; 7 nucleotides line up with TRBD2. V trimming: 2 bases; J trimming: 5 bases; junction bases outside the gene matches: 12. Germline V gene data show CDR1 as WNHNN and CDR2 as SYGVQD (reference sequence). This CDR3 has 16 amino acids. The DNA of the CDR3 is TGCGCCAGCAGTGAGCGAGCGGGGATCTTGGCCGACGAGCAGTACTTC. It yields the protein CASSERAGILADEQYF.

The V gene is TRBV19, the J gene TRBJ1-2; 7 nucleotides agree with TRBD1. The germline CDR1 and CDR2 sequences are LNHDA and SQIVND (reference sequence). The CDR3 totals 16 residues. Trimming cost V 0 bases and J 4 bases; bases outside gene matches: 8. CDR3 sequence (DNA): TGTGCCAGTAGTATAGAGCCCCGACAGGGCGGCTATGGCTACACCTTC. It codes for CASSIEPRQGGYGYTF.

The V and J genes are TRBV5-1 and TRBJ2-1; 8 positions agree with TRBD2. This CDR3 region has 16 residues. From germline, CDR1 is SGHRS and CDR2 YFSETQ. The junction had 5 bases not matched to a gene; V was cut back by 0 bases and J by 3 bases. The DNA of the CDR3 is TGCGCCAGCAGCTTGGCCCCCCGGGGGGGCTACAATGAGCAGTTCTTC. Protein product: CASSLAPRGGYNEQFF.

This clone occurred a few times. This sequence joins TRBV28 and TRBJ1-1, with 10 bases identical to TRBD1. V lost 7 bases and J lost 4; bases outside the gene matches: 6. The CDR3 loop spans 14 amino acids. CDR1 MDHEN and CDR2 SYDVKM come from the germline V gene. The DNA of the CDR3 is TGTGCCAGCATGAAGGGACAGGGGTTCACTGAAGCTTTCTTT. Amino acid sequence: CASMKGQGFTEAFF.

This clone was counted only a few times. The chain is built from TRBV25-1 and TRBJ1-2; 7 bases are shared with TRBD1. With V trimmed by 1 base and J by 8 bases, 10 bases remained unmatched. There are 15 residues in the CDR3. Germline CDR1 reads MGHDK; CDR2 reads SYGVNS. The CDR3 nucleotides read TGTGCCAGCAGTGAATGGGGCAGGGGGGTAGAGGGCTACACCTTC. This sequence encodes CASSEWGRGVEGYTF.

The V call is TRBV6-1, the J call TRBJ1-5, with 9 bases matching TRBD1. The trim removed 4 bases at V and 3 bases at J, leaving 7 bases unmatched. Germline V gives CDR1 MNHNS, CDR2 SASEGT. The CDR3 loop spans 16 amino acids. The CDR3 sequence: CASSVQGQGINQPQHF. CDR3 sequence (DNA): TGTGCCAGCAGTGTTCAAGGACAGGGGATCAATCAGCCCCAGCATTTT.

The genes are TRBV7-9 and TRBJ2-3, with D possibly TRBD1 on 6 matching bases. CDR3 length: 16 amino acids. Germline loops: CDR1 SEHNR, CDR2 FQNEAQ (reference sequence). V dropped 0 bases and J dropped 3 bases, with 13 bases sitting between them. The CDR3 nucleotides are TGTGCCAGCAGCTTAGCGGCCCAGGGGAGTACAGATACGCAGTATTTT. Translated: CASSLAAQGSTDTQYF. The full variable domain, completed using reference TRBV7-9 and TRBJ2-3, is DTGVSQNPRHKITKRGQNVTFRCDPISEHNRLYWYRQTLGQGPEFLTYFQNEAQLEKSRLLSDRFSAERPKGSFSTLEIQRTEQGDSAMYLCASSLAAQGSTDTQYFGPGTRLTVL.

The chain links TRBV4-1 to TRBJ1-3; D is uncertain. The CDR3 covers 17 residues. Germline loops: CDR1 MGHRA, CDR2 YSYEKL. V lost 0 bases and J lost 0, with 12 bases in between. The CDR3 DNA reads TGCGCCAGCAGCCAAGAATGGTCGGTTTACTCTGGAAACACCATATATTTT. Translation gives CASSQEWSVYSGNTIYF.

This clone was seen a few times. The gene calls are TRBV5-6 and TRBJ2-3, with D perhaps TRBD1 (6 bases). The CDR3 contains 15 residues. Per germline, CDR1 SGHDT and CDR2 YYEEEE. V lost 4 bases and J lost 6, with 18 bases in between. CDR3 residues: CASSLGQPQRDTQYF. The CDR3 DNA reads TGTGCCAGCAGCCTAGGACAGCCTCAAAGGGATACGCAGTATTTT.

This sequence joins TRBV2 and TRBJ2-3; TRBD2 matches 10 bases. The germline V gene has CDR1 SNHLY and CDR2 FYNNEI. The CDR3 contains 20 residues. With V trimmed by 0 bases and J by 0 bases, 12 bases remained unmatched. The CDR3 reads CASSEAPASGGLTSTDTQYF. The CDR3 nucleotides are TGTGCCAGCAGTGAAGCCCCCGCTAGCGGGGGCCTTACTAGCACAGATACGCAGTATTTT. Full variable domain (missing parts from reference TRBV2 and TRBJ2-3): EPEVTQTPSHQVTQMGQEVILRCVPISNHLYFYWYRQILGQKVEFLVSFYNNEISEKSEIFDDQFSVERPDGSNFTLKIRSTKLEDSAMYFCASSEAPASGGLTSTDTQYFGPGTRLTVL.

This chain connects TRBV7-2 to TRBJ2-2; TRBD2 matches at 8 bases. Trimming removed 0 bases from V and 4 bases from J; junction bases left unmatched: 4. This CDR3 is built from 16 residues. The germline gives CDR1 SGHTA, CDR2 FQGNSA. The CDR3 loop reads CASSLARGAVTGELFF. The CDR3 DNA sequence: TGTGCCAGCAGCTTAGCGCGGGGGGCGGTCACCGGGGAGCTGTTTTTT.

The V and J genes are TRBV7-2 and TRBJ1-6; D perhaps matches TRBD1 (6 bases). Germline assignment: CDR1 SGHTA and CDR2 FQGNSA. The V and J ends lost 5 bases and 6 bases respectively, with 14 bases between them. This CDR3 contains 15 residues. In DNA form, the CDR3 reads TGTGCCAGCAGCGTAGAGCTCAGGGGTAATTCACCCCTCCACTTT. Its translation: CASSVELRGNSPLHF.

Here the CDR3 DNA reads TGTGCCAGCAACCAGGGATTAGAACAGCCCCAGCATTTT. Translated: CASNQGLEQPQHF. This chain links TRBV6-5 with TRBJ1-5; possibly TRBD1 for D (5 bases). CDR3 size: 13 residues. Germline CDR1 MNHEY, CDR2 SVGAGI. The ends were cut back, 7 bases at V and 7 bases at J, with 14 bases in the middle.

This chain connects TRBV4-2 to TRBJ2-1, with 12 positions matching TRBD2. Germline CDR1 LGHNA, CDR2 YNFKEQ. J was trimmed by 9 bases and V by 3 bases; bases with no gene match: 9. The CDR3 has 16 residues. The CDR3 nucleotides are TGTGCCAGCAGCCAGCTGGCTAGCGGGGGGGCCGGTGAGCAGTTCTTC. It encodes CASSQLASGGAGEQFF.

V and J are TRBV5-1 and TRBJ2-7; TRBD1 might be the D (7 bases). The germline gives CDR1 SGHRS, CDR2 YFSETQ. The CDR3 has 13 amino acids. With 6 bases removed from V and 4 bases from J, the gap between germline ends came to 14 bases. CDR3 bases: TGCGCCAGCAACCCAGGGGGAGGTTACGAGCAGTACTTC. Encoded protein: CASNPGGGYEQYF. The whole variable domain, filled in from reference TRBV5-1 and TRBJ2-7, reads KAGVTQTPRYLIKTRGQQVTLSCSPISGHRSVSWYQQTPGQGLQFLFEYFSETQRNKGNFPGRFSGRQFSNSRSEMNVSTLELGDSALYLCASNPGGGYEQYFGPGTRLTVT.

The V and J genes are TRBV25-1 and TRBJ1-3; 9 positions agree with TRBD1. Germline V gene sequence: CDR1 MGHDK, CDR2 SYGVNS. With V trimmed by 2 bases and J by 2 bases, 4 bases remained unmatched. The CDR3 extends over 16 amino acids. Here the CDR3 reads CASSEVGDRAGNTIYF. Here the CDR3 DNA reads TGTGCCAGCAGTGAAGTTGGGGACAGGGCTGGAAACACCATATATTTT. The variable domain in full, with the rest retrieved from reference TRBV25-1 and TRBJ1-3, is EADIYQTPRYLVIGTGKKITLECSQTMGHDKMYWYQQDPGMELHLIHYSYGVNSTEKGDLSSESTVSRIRTEHFPLTLESARPSHTSQYLCASSEVGDRAGNTIYFGEGSWLTVV.

As DNA, the CDR3 is TGTGCCAGCAAACAGGGGGAAAACACTGAAGCTTTCTTT. It translates to CASKQGENTEAFF. This rearrangement joins TRBV7-3 to TRBJ1-1; 8 bases agree with TRBD1. Germline V lookup: CDR1 SGHTA, CDR2 FQGTGA. This CDR3 region has 13 residues. V gave up 7 bases and J gave up 2 bases; unmatched junction bases: 3. Full variable domain (remainder filled in from reference TRBV7-3 and TRBJ1-1): GAGVSQTPSNKVTEKGKYVELRCDPISGHTALYWYRQSLGQGPEFLIYFQGTGAADDSGLPNDRFFAVRPEGSVSTLKIQRTERGDSAVYLCASKQGENTEAFFGQGTRLTVV.